The entry below gives a single TCR beta chain sequence along with its context. The data are from a study of siplizumab effects on memory and regulatory T cells. This CDR3 is built from 16 residues. V lost 4 bases to trimming and J lost 4 bases; unmatched junction nucleotides: 12. Germline V gene lookup returns CDR1 SGDLS and CDR2 YYNGEE. The method was immunoSEQ multiplex PCR; TCRdb's version includes in-frame clones alone and lacks a portion of them. In the table there are over 65,000 clones, roughly 94% of which are singletons. The chain carries TRBV9 and TRBJ2-3, with 7 nucleotides matching TRBD2. The specimen sequenced was CD8+ T cells sorted from blood. The receptor was isolated from a human donor in good health. This CDR3 is CASSSMNGGVADTQYF. CDR3 in DNA: TGTGCCAGCAGCTCCATGAATGGGGGGGTGGCAGATACGCAGTATTTT.